Described below is a single TCR beta chain sequence and its context. Its target is not known. One base away lies a much larger clone, so this may be a sequencing read error. The data were taken from a study of T cells in Graves' hyperthyroidism and ophthalmopathy. Whole-study findings and limits: Ophthalmopathy was separated from stable hyperthyroidism by a 13 V-J model. With a median lead of approximately 6.4 months before onset, the model predicted ophthalmopathy.

Patients having uncontrolled infection, another autoimmune disease, pregnancy or lactation were not included. Fresh peripheral blood, roughly 9.6 ml, was the source of the PBMCs. RNA transcripts gave rise to amplified TCR beta CDR3 regions. The primer set for the first-round RT-PCR of the TCR CDR3 was HTBI. In TCRdb, the multiplex PCR reads were re-called with MiXCR into one record per CDR3 protein. The sample includes approximately 870,000 distinct CDR3 sequences, 38% of them seen just once. Germline CDR1 reads MGHDK; CDR2 reads SYGVNS. The CDR3 totals 13 residues. This receptor was taken from a man between 18 and 29 years old with Graves' hyperthyroidism. The sequenced material came from blood. The gene calls are TRBV25-1 and TRBJ2-5; D is unclear. The CDR3 loop is CASSAGVQGTQYF. Here the CDR3 DNA reads TGTGCCAGCAGTGCTGGCGTTCAAGGGACCCAGTACTTC.